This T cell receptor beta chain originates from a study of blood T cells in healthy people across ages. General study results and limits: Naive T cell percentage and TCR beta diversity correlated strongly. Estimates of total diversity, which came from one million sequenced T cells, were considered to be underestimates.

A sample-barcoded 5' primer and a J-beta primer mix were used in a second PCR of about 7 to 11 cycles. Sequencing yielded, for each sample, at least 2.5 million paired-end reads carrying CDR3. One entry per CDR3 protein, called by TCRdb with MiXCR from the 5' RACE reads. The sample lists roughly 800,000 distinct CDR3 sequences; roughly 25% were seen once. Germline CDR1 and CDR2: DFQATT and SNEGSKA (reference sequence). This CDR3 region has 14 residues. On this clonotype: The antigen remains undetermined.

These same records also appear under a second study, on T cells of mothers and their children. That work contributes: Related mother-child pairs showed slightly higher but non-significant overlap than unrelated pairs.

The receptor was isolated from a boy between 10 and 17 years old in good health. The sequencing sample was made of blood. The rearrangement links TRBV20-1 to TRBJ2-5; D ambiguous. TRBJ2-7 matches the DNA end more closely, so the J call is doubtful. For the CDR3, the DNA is TGCAGTGCTAGGCCCTCGGGTGGTTCCTACGAGCAGTACTTC. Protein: CSARPSGGSYEQYF.